The clone carrying this T cell receptor beta chain was observed a single time. No antigen is known for it. The data originate from a study of shared clonotypes between healthy human individuals. Sequencing was performed with immunoSEQ multiplex PCR; in TCRdb, only in-frame clones are kept and a portion is missing. In the table there are approximately 2.1 million clones, over 85% of which are singletons. V lost 4 bases to trimming and J lost 9 bases, with 17 bases between them. Germline assignment: CDR1 SGHNT and CDR2 YYREEE (reference sequence). The CDR3 loop spans 14 amino acids. Findings and caveats of the study: In general, naive subsets displayed greater estimated richness than memory subsets did.

The chain employs TRBV5-4 and TRBJ2-1, with D tentatively TRBD2 (5 bases). The TCR sequence derives from a man in his late teens or twenties in good health. Some clones in this sample may be carry-over from other donors' samples. Sequencing used naive CD4+ T cells from PBMCs. As to subset: CD45RA+ positively selected. The CDR3 loop is CASSQDLSGGEQFF. In DNA, the CDR3 is TGTGCCAGCAGCCAGGACCTCAGCGGAGGTGAGCAGTTCTTC. The entire variable domain, with the rest obtained from reference TRBV5-4 and TRBJ2-1, is as follows: ETGVTQSPTHLIKTRGQQVTLRCSSQSGHNTVSWYQQALGQGPQFIFQYYREEENGRGNFPPRFSGLQFPNYSSELNVNALELDDSALYLCASSQDLSGGEQFFGPGTRLTVL.